This T cell receptor beta chain was retrieved from a study of cytomegalovirus exposure and HLA in healthy donors. Study findings and constraints: In vitro data verified a few CMV-associated chains as specific for CMV antigens. In a later analysis, an Asian-associated ancestry cluster reportedly showed fewer N-insertions than the approximately 620-donor mean. Accounts indicate the classifier identified cytomegalovirus status with strong specificity and sensitivity. An analysis was carried out at a later point. It showed that HLA-associated TCR beta chains were more clonally expanded than equally common non-associated chains.

The CDR3 is 13 residues long. Germline V gives CDR1 MNHEY, CDR2 SVGAGI. The ends were cut back, 5 bases at V and 6 bases at J, with 11 bases in the middle. This clone was counted a single time. Its antigen is unidentified. The primer mix had 60 Vbeta and 13 Jbeta primers. Sequenced by immunoSEQ multiplex PCR; TCRdb stores in-frame clones only, minus some. The profile shows around 200,000 clones, approximately 86% of them singletons. The sequence came from a woman aged 25 to 39 in good health and CMV-seronegative. The sample was PBMCs. The chain is built from TRBV6-5 and TRBJ1-5; unclear D gene. The CDR3 sequence is CASSQAMGQPQHF. CDR3 DNA sequence: TGTGCCAGCAGTCAGGCAATGGGTCAGCCCCAGCATTTT.